One T cell receptor (beta chain) is described in this entry. Its antigen remains unidentified. Sequencing targeted TCR beta in blood CD8+ and CD4+ T cells. Treatment-naive patients with stable or active relapsing-remitting disease were the multiple sclerosis controls. V shed 1 base and J 9 bases; nucleotides not matched to a gene: 13. Germline-derived CDR1 and CDR2 are LGHDT and YNNKEL (reference sequence). The CDR3 covers 17 residues. The sample belongs to a study of CD8 T cells in Susac syndrome. Study-wide points: The study admitted that it had a relatively small number of individuals in its TCR sequencing and HLA analysis.

The RNA input was roughly 0.45 to 1 ug, and it was reverse transcribed with random hexamers. TCRdb ran MiXCR on the immunoSEQ multiplex PCR reads and lists one entry per CDR3 protein. Of some 400,000 distinct CDR3 sequences in the sample, more than 70% were seen once. Source material: CD8+ T cells from PBMCs. This chain joins TRBV3-1 and TRBJ2-1; TRBD1 aligns across 9 bases. The receptor was isolated from a human donor with multiple sclerosis. CDR3 bases: TGTGCCAGCAGCCAAGGGATTGGGACAGGGAAGTTACCTGAGCAGTTCTTC. Translation gives CASSQGIGTGKLPEQFF.